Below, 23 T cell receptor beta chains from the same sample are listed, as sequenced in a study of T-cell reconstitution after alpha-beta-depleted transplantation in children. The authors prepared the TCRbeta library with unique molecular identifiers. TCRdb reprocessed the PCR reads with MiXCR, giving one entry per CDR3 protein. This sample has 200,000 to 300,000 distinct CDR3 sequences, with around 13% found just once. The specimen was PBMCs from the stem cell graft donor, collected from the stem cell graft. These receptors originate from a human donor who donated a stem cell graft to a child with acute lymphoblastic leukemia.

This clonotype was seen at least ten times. This CDR3 is CAINPGQGAYEQYF. The CDR3 region has the DNA TGTGCCATCAACCCGGGACAGGGGGCCTACGAGCAGTACTTC. V usage is TRBV10-3 and J usage is TRBJ2-7; TRBD1 matches 11 bases. With V trimmed by 7 bases and J by 2 bases, 4 bases remained unmatched. Germline V gene lookup returns CDR1 ENHRY and CDR2 SYGVKD. The CDR3 runs to 14 residues.

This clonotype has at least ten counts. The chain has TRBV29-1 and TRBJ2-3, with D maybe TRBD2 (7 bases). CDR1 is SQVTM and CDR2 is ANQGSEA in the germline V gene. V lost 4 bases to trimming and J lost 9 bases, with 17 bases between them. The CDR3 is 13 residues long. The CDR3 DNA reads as TGCAGCGTTGCTCAAGGGGGGGTAGTCACGCAGTATTTT. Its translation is CSVAQGGVVTQYF.

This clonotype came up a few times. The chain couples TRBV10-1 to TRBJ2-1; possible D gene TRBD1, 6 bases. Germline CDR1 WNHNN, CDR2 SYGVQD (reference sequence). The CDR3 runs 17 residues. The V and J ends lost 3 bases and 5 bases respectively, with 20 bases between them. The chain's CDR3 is CASSDSGAVDRDNEQFF. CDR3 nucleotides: TGCGCCAGCAGTGATTCTGGGGCAGTGGACAGAGACAATGAGCAGTTCTTC.

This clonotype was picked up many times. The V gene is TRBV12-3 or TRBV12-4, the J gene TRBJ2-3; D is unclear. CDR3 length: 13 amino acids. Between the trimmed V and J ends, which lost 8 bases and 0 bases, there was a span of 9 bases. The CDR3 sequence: CASANHSTDTQYF. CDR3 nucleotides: TGTGCCAGCGCGAACCATAGCACAGATACGCAGTATTTT.

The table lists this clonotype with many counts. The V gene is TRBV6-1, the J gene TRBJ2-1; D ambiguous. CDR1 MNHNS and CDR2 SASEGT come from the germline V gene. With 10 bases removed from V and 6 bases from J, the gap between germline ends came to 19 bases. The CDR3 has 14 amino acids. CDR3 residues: CATRRRSVVNEQFF. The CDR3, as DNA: TGTGCCACCCGTAGACGCTCGGTCGTCAATGAGCAGTTCTTC.

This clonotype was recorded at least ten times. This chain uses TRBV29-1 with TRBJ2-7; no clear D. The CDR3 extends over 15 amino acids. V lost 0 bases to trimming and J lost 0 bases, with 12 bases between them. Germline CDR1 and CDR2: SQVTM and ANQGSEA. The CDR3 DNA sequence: TGCAGCGTTGAAGATGTTGTGGGTAGCTCCTACGAGCAGTACTTC. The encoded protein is CSVEDVVGSSYEQYF.

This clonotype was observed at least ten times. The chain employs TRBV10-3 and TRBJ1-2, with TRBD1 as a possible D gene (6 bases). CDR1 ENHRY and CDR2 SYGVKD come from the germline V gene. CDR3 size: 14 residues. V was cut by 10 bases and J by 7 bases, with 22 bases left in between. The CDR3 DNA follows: TGTGCCACCATGATCGCGGGGGCCGTGACTGGCTACACCTTC. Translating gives CATMIAGAVTGYTF.

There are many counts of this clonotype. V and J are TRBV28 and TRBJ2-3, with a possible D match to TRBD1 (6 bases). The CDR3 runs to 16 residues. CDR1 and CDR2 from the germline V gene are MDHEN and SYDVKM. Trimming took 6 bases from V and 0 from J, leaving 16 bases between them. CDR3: CASRIDRTFSTDTQYF. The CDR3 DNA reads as TGTGCCAGCAGGATCGACAGGACCTTTAGCACAGATACGCAGTATTTT.

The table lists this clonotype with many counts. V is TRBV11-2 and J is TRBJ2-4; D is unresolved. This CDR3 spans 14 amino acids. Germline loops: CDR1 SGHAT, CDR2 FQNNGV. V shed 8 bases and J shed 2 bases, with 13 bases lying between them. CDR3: CASLGADPKNIQYF. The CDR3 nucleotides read TGTGCCAGCCTCGGCGCAGACCCCAAAAACATTCAGTACTTC.

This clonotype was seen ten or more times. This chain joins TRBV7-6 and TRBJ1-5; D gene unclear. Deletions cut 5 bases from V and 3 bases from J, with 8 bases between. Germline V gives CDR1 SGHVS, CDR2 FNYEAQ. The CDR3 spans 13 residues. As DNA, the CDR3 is TGTGCCAGCAGCCGGACCCTCAATCAGCCCCAGCATTTT. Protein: CASSRTLNQPQHF. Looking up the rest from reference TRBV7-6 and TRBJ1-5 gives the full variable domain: GAGVSQSPRYKVTKRGQDVALRCDPISGHVSLYWYRQALGQGPEFLTYFNYEAQQDKSGLPNDRFSAERPEGSISTLTIQRTEQRDSAMYRCASSRTLNQPQHFGDGTRLSIL.

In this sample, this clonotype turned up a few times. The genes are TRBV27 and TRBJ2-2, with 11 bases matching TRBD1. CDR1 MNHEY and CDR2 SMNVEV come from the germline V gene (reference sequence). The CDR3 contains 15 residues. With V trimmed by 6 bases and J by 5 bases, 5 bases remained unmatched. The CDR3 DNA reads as TGTGCCAGCAGCCGGGACAGGGGGGGAACCGGGGAGCTGTTTTTT. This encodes CASSRDRGGTGELFF.

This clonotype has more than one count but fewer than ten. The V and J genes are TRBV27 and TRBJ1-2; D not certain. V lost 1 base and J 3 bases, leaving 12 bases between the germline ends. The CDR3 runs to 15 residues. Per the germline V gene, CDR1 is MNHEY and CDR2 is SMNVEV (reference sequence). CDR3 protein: CASSLYPGLDYGYTF. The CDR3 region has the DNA TGTGCCAGCAGTTTATACCCCGGGCTCGACTATGGCTACACCTTC.

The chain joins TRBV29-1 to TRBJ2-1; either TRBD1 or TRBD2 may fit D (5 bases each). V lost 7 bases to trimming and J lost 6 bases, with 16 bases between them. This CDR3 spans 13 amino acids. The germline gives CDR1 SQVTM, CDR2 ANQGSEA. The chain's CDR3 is CSAARGGRNEQFF. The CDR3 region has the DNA TGCAGCGCGGCCCGGGGCGGGCGCAATGAGCAGTTCTTC.

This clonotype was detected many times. The CDR3 spells CASSFTRSEAYNEQFF. In DNA, the CDR3 is TGTGCCAGCAGCTTCACTCGAAGCGAGGCTTACAATGAGCAGTTCTTC. The chain has TRBV7-3 and TRBJ2-1; D is unclear. There are 16 residues in the CDR3. V was clipped by 3 bases and J by 4 bases, with 16 bases between them. Germline V gene lookup returns CDR1 SGHTA and CDR2 FQGTGA.

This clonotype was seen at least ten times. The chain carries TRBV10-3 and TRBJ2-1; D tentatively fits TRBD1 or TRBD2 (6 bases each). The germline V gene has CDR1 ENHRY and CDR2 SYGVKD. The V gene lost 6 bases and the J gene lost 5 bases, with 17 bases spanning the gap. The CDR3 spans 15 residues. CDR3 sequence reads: CAIREDEGGHNEQFF. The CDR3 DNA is TGTGCCATCAGGGAAGACGAGGGGGGCCACAATGAGCAGTTCTTC.

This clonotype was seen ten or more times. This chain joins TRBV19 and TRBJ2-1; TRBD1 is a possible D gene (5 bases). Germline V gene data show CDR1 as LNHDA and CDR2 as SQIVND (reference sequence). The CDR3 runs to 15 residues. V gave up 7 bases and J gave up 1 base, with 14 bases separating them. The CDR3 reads CASTTTGPSYNEQFF. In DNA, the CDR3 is TGTGCCAGTACTACCACAGGTCCTTCCTACAATGAGCAGTTCTTC.

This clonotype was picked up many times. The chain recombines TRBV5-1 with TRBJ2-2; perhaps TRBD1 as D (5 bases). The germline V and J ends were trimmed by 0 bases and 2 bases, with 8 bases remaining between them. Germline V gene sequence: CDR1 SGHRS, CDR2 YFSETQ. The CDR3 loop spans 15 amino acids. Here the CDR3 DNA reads TGCGCCAGCAGCTTGGCCCAGGGTAACACCGGGGAGCTGTTTTTT. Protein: CASSLAQGNTGELFF.

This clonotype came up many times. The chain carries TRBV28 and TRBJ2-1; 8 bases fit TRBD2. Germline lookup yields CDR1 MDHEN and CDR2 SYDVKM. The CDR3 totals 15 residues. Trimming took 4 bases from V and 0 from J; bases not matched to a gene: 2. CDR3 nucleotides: TGTGCCAGCAGTTGGGGGACTAGCTCCTACAATGAGCAGTTCTTC. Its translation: CASSWGTSSYNEQFF. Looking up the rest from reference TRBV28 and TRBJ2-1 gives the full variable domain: DVKVTQSSRYLVKRTGEKVFLECVQDMDHENMFWYRQDPGLGLRLIYFSYDVKMKEKGDIPEGYSVSREKKERFSLILESASTNQTSMYLCASSWGTSSYNEQFFGPGTRLTVL.

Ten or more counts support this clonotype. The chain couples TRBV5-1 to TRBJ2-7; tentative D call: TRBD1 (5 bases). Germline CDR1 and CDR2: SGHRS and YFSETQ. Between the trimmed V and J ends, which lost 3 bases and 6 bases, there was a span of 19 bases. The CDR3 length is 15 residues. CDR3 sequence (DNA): TGCGCCAGCAGCTCCCAGGGTCTTGGGCCAGCCGAGCAGTACTTC. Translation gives CASSSQGLGPAEQYF.

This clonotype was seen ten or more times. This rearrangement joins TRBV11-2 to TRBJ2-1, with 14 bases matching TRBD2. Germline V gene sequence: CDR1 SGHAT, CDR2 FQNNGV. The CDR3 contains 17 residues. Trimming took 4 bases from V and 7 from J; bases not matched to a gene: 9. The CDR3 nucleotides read TGTGCCAGCAGCTCAGACAGACTAGCGGGAGGGCCAAATGAGCAGTTCTTC. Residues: CASSSDRLAGGPNEQFF.

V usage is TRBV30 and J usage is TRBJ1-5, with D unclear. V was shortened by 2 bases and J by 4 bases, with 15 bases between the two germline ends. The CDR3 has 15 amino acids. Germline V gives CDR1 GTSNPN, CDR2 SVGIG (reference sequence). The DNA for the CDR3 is TGTGCCTGGAGTAAGGGTTCCGGGGTTAATCAGCCCCAGCATTTT. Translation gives CAWSKGSGVNQPQHF.

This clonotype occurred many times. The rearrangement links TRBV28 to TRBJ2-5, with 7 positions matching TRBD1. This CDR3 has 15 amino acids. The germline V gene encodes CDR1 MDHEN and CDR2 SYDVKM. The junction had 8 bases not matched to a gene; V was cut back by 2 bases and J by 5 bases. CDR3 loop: CASSLPRQGRETQYF. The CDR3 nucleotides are TGTGCCAGCAGTTTACCCCGACAGGGTAGGGAGACCCAGTACTTC.

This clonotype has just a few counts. CDR3 region: CSASTSGTYEQYF. The DNA of the CDR3 is TGCAGTGCCTCGACTAGCGGAACCTACGAGCAGTACTTC. The V call is TRBV20-1, the J call TRBJ2-7; 9 bases line up with TRBD2. The germline CDR1 and CDR2 sequences are DFQATT and SNEGSKA (reference sequence). V lost 6 bases and J lost 2; bases outside the gene matches: 5. The CDR3 runs 13 residues.